These 21 T cell receptor beta chains were all obtained from the same sample, sequenced in a study of regulatory T cells in long-lasting Graves disease. The authors built TCR beta libraries using iRepertoire HTBI primers and Arm-PCR of CDR3 regions. From the multiplex PCR reads, TCRdb called clonotypes with MiXCR, one entry per CDR3 protein. The sample contains about 320,000 distinct CDR3 sequences, about a sixth of which appear only once. Time point in this sample: newly diagnosed GD, antithyroid drugs for less than 3 months. RNA isolated from PBMCs was used to make the TCR library. Sequenced material: peripheral blood mononuclear cells (PBMCs), taken at new diagnosis, from a patient treated with antithyroid drugs. Receptors were obtained from a female donor with Graves disease.

The chain joins TRBV30 to TRBJ2-3, with D possibly being TRBD1 (5 bases). The germline V gene encodes CDR1 GTSNPN and CDR2 SVGIG (reference sequence). The length of the CDR3 is 14 residues. V was clipped by 4 bases and J by 2 bases, with 13 bases between them. CDR3 residues: CAWTGQGLTDTQYF. For the CDR3, the DNA is TGTGCCTGGACTGGGCAGGGTCTCACAGATACGCAGTATTTT.

With respect to this clonotype: Given a far larger clone just one base away, this is likely a sequencing read error. The final CDR3 position lacks the conserved phenylalanine or tryptophan, pointing to a likely read error. J is TRBJ2-1 and V is TRBV9; D is ambiguous. Trimming took 4 bases from V and 7 from J, leaving 12 bases between them. The CDR3 consists of 13 residues. Germline values: CDR1 SGDLS, CDR2 YYNGEE. The CDR3 reads CASSFPLVNEQFL. The DNA for the CDR3 is TGTGCCAGCAGCTTCCCTCTAGTTAATGAGCAGTTCCTC.

This clonotype was seen at least ten times. The chain links TRBV6-1 to TRBJ2-3, with 7 bases matching TRBD2. Per germline, CDR1 MNHNS and CDR2 SASEGT. The ends lost 5 bases at V and 1 base at J; junction bases unmatched: 12. This CDR3 contains 17 residues. CDR3 nucleotides: TGTGCCAGCAGTCCCCGGGGAGGGGCTGTGGGCACAGATACGCAGTATTTT. Amino acids: CASSPRGGAVGTDTQYF.

This clonotype was found many times. The chain combines TRBV20-1 with TRBJ2-5; 9 bases are a match to TRBD2. Looked up from germline, CDR1 is DFQATT and CDR2 is SNEGSKA (reference sequence). With 1 base clipped from V and 2 bases from J, the junction kept 8 bases outside the gene matches. CDR3 length: 16 residues. The CDR3 DNA sequence: TGCAGTGCTAGAGGGGAAGCGGGAGGCCAACAAGAGACCCAGTACTTC. The encoded protein is CSARGEAGGQQETQYF.

This clonotype was seen repeatedly, ten times or more. One junction end disagrees with the germline gene, perhaps due to a read error. The chain recombines TRBV7-2 with TRBJ2-1, with 12 bases fitting TRBD2. In germline, CDR1 is SGHTA, CDR2 FQGNSA. This CDR3 has 17 amino acids. The CDR3 loop is CASRLTTSGSQFDEQFF. The DNA for the CDR3 is TGCGCCAGCAGATTGACGACTAGCGGGAGTCAATTCGATGAGCAGTTCTTC. Based on the CDR3 plus reference TRBV7-2 and TRBJ2-1, the full variable domain is GAGVSQSPSNKVTEKGKDVELRCDPISGHTALYWYRQSLGQGLEFLIYFQGNSAPDKSGLPSDRFSAERTGGSVSTLTIQRTQQEDSAVYLCASRLTTSGSQFDEQFFGPGTRLTVL.

This clonotype was observed a few times. The V gene is TRBV28, the J gene TRBJ2-5; perhaps D is TRBD1 or TRBD2 (6 bases each). The germline gives CDR1 MDHEN, CDR2 SYDVKM. The V gene lost 2 bases and the J gene lost 5 bases, with 12 bases spanning the gap. The CDR3 loop spans 14 amino acids. CDR3 nucleotide sequence: TGTGCCAGCAGTTTAAGGGGGGCCGCGGAGACCCAGTACTTC. It yields the protein CASSLRGAAETQYF.

This clonotype has just a few counts. The V gene is TRBV30, the J gene TRBJ1-5; D remains ambiguous. Trimming took 0 bases from V and 11 from J, leaving 17 bases between them. The CDR3 has 14 amino acids. CDR1 and CDR2 (germline): GTSNPN, SVGIG (reference sequence). The CDR3, as DNA: TGTGCCTGGAGTGTGAGGACCCCTGGAGGGTCCCAGCATTTT. This gives the protein CAWSVRTPGGSQHF.

Remarks on this clonotype: A far more abundant clone sits one base away, making this likely a read error. The chain links TRBV6-2 or TRBV6-3 to TRBJ2-7; tentative D call: TRBD2 (6 bases). The CDR3 sequence is 18 residues long. CDR1 is MNHEY and CDR2 is SVGEGT in the germline V gene. The V gene lost 6 bases and the J gene lost 4 bases, with 28 bases spanning the gap. The CDR3 is CASSQAASERSVWYEQYF. The CDR3 coding sequence is TGTGCCAGCAGCCAAGCCGCTAGCGAGAGATCTGTGTGGTACGAGCAGTACTTC.

The chain carries TRBV2 and TRBJ2-7; 7 positions match TRBD2. CDR1 is SNHLY and CDR2 is FYNNEI in the germline V gene. The V gene end was trimmed by 4 bases and the J gene end by 0 bases; junction bases not matched to a gene: 12. The CDR3 covers 17 residues. CDR3 residues: CASSAVVSGSSSYEQYF. In nucleotides, the CDR3 is TGTGCCAGCAGTGCCGTCGTTAGCGGGTCGAGCTCCTACGAGCAGTACTTC.

This clonotype was observed many times. The chain joins TRBV12-3 or TRBV12-4 to TRBJ2-3; no definite D call. This CDR3 is built from 13 residues. With 10 bases removed from V and 5 bases from J, the gap between germline ends came to 16 bases. In nucleotides, the CDR3 is TGTGCCACCTCCCCGGGCGAACAAGATACGCAGTATTTT. It codes for CATSPGEQDTQYF.

The J gene is TRBJ2-7, the V gene TRBV3-1; the D is unclear. The CDR3 sequence is 14 residues long. V lost 4 bases, J lost 5 bases, and 15 bases lay in between. The germline gives CDR1 LGHDT, CDR2 YNNKEL (reference sequence). The CDR3 DNA is TGTGCCAGCAGCCCAACCGATACCTTCGACGAGCAGTACTTC. This encodes CASSPTDTFDEQYF.

Ten or more counts support this clonotype. This chain links TRBV7-8 with TRBJ2-5, with TRBD2 as a possible D gene (6 bases). Trimming cost V 8 bases and J 5 bases, with 15 bases left between them. Germline V lookup: CDR1 SGHVS, CDR2 FQNEAQ. The CDR3 totals 13 residues. The DNA of the CDR3 is TGTGCCAGCCGCAGGCCTCGGGGGGAGACCCAGTACTTC. Its protein is CASRRPRGETQYF.

The chain uses TRBV7-9 and TRBJ2-7, with 12 bases matching TRBD2. After removal of 4 bases from V and 6 bases from J, the junction contained 4 bases not matched to a gene. The germline V gene has CDR1 SEHNR and CDR2 FQNEAQ (reference sequence). The CDR3 extends over 14 amino acids. CDR3 in amino acids: CASSSTSGSGEQYF. CDR3 bases: TGTGCCAGCAGCTCGACTAGCGGGAGTGGCGAGCAGTACTTC.

V usage is TRBV2 and J usage is TRBJ2-2; D remains unclear. The CDR3 consists of 12 residues. Germline V gives CDR1 SNHLY, CDR2 FYNNEI. Trimming took off 8 bases at V and 7 bases at J, with 11 bases between the two ends. CDR3 protein: CASVGPYGELFF. DNA for the CDR3: TGTGCCAGCGTAGGACCGTACGGGGAGCTGTTTTTT.

This clonotype was observed at least ten times. The chain links TRBV19 to TRBJ1-4; 7 bases agree with TRBD1. The CDR3 spans 15 residues. The germline CDR1 and CDR2 sequences are LNHDA and SQIVND (reference sequence). V lost 6 bases to trimming and J lost 3 bases; unmatched junction nucleotides: 7. Here the CDR3 DNA reads TGTGCCAGTAGCTATTCGACAGGGTCTAATGAAAAACTGTTTTTT. Translating gives CASSYSTGSNEKLFF.

The CDR3 spells CASRYPSDTMNEKLFF. CDR3 DNA sequence: TGTGCCAGCAGATACCCCTCCGACACGATGAATGAAAAACTGTTTTTT. The chain couples TRBV6-5 to TRBJ1-4; no definite D call. V lost 6 bases and J lost 5, with 19 bases in between. This CDR3 comprises 16 residues. Germline CDR1 MNHEY, CDR2 SVGAGI.

This clonotype was counted ten times or more. This chain links TRBV24-1 with TRBJ1-2; possibly TRBD1 for D (6 bases). CDR1 KGHDR and CDR2 SFDVKD come from the germline V gene. Trimming left V 4 bases short and J 4 bases short, with 9 bases between. This CDR3 has 13 residues. Here the CDR3 reads CATSEQGSYGYTF. CDR3 bases: TGTGCCACCAGTGAACAGGGTTCCTATGGCTACACCTTC.

The genes are TRBV7-9 and TRBJ1-4; D unclear. The V gene lost 5 bases and the J gene lost 4 bases, with 14 bases spanning the gap. This CDR3 spans 15 amino acids. Germline assignment: CDR1 SEHNR and CDR2 FQNEAQ (reference sequence). The CDR3 nucleotides read TGTGCCAGCAGCCTACATCAGGTGGATAATGAAAAACTGTTTTTT. It yields the protein CASSLHQVDNEKLFF.

This clonotype was found many times. The V call is TRBV10-3, the J call TRBJ2-3; 15 nucleotides line up with TRBD2. The germline V gene has CDR1 ENHRY and CDR2 SYGVKD. CDR3 length: 15 amino acids. Losses at the gene ends were 7 bases for V and 4 bases for J; bases not matched to a gene: 3. In DNA, the CDR3 is TGTGCCATCACGGGACTAGCGGGAGGTGCAGATACGCAGTATTTT. Residues: CAITGLAGGADTQYF.

There are many counts of this clonotype. The chain carries TRBV2 and TRBJ2-7, with unresolved D. The CDR3 covers 13 residues. V was cut by 6 bases and J by 7 bases, with 16 bases left in between. Per germline, CDR1 SNHLY and CDR2 FYNNEI. CDR3 amino acids: CASSPPQVVEQYF. Here the CDR3 DNA reads TGTGCCAGCAGCCCACCCCAGGTCGTAGAGCAGTACTTC.

The gene calls are TRBV20-1 and TRBJ2-2; 8 nucleotides match TRBD1. The CDR3 is 16 residues long. Germline V gene sequence: CDR1 DFQATT, CDR2 SNEGSKA (reference sequence). The V segment lost 0 bases and the J segment 0 bases; nucleotides outside the gene matches: 3. The CDR3 nucleotides are TGCAGTGCTAGAGATGCAGGGGGCTCGAACACCGGGGAGCTGTTTTTT. This codes for CSARDAGGSNTGELFF.